The 2 T cell receptor beta chains reported below all come from one sample, sequenced in a study of T cells after yellow fever vaccination. TCRdb re-called the 5' RACE reads with MiXCR, one entry per CDR3 protein. Of nearly 300,000 distinct CDR3 sequences listed, roughly 8.7% are singletons. The specimen comprised CD4+ T cells sorted from PBMCs, sampled 5 days after the yellow fever booster vaccination. The receptors originated from a man between 18 and 29 years old who received the YFV17D yellow fever vaccine.

This clonotype was picked up a small number of times. The V and J genes are TRBV20-1 and TRBJ1-2; D unclear. Germline assignment: CDR1 DFQATT and CDR2 SNEGSKA (reference sequence). V was clipped by 4 bases and J by 0 bases, with 12 bases between them. The CDR3 is 14 amino acids. CDR3 sequence (DNA): TGCAGTGCTATGTATCCGGGGACTAACTATGGCTACACCTTC. Its protein is CSAMYPGTNYGYTF.

This clonotype was seen ten or more times. J is TRBJ1-5 and V is TRBV12-3 or TRBV12-4; 12 nucleotides agree with TRBD1. Losses at the gene ends were 4 bases for V and 2 bases for J; bases not matched to a gene: 6. The CDR3 sequence is 17 residues long. In nucleotides, the CDR3 is TGTGCCAGCAGTTCCCGAGGGACAGGGGGCCGCAATCAGCCCCAGCATTTT. This encodes CASSSRGTGGRNQPQHF.